The 22 T cell receptor beta chains given below trace back to one sample, sequenced in a study of regulatory T cells in long-lasting Graves disease. With iRepertoire HTBI primers and Arm-PCR of CDR3 regions, TCR beta libraries were built. MiXCR, run by TCRdb on the multiplex PCR reads, gives a single entry per CDR3 protein. The sample lists 350,000 to 550,000 distinct CDR3 sequences; about 16% were seen once. Time point noted: newly diagnosed GD, antithyroid drugs for less than 3 months. Isolated PBMC RNA provided the starting material for the TCR library. The sample was also linked to a second study, of T cells in Graves' hyperthyroidism and ophthalmopathy.

This specimen was peripheral blood mononuclear cells (PBMCs), taken at new diagnosis, from a patient treated with antithyroid drugs. The receptors shown here come from a woman aged 25 to 45 with Graves disease.

This clonotype was found many times. The chain has TRBV11-2 and TRBJ1-5, with D unresolved. V was pared by 1 base and J by 7 bases, with 14 bases between. Germline V CDR1 and CDR2: SGHAT, FQNNGV. This CDR3 spans 15 amino acids. As DNA, the CDR3 is TGTGCCAGCAGCTTAGGACGGATGGCGGGACAGCCCCAGCATTTT. Amino acid sequence: CASSLGRMAGQPQHF.

The chain couples TRBV9 to TRBJ1-5, with D uncertain. Germline V CDR1 and CDR2: SGDLS, YYNGEE. V shed 0 bases and J shed 2 bases, with 6 bases lying between them. The CDR3 spans 14 residues. The CDR3, as DNA: TGTGCCAGCAGCGTAGGCCTAGGCAATCAGCCCCAGCATTTT. Protein product: CASSVGLGNQPQHF. The whole variable domain, filled in from reference TRBV9 and TRBJ1-5, reads DSGVTQTPKHLITATGQRVTLRCSPRSGDLSVYWYQQSLDQGLQFLIQYYNGEERAKGNILERFSAQQFPDLHSELNLSSLELGDSALYFCASSVGLGNQPQHFGDGTRLSIL.

This clonotype appeared many times. This chain links TRBV30 with TRBJ2-7, with TRBD1 identical over 7 bases. The CDR3 extends over 14 amino acids. Losses at the gene ends were 1 base for V and 0 bases for J; bases not matched to a gene: 3. Germline CDR1 and CDR2: GTSNPN and SVGIG (reference sequence). CDR3 region: CAWSGGQSSYEQYF. The CDR3 DNA is TGTGCCTGGAGTGGGGGACAGAGCTCCTACGAGCAGTACTTC.

J is TRBJ1-6 and V is TRBV4-1, with D perhaps TRBD1 (6 bases). With 4 bases removed from V and 6 bases from J, the gap between germline ends came to 22 bases. Germline CDR1 and CDR2: MGHRA and YSYEKL. The CDR3 has 18 residues. CDR3 coding DNA: TGCGCCAGCAGCCCGGACACTCTGGACAGTTTGATTAATTCACCCCTCCACTTT. It codes for CASSPDTLDSLINSPLHF.

The chain uses TRBV12-3 or TRBV12-4 and TRBJ2-3; possible D gene TRBD2, 6 bases. The end of the DNA is better explained by TRBJ2-5, so the J call may be wrong. The CDR3 has 14 amino acids. The CDR3 bases are TGTGCCAGCAGTGAGTTCCGGGCGGGGGAGACCCAGTACTTC. It codes for CASSEFRAGETQYF.

This clonotype was seen more than once but under ten times. The chain links TRBV11-2 to TRBJ2-7; D is perhaps TRBD1 or TRBD2 (5 bases each). In germline, CDR1 is SGHAT, CDR2 FQNNGV. CDR3 length equals 16 residues. V was shortened by 3 bases and J by 6 bases, with 21 bases between the two germline ends. The CDR3 bases are TGTGCCAGCAGCTTCCTCTTTTCGACGGGGCGGGTCGAGCAGTACTTC. Translation gives CASSFLFSTGRVEQYF. The whole variable domain, remainder taken from reference TRBV11-2 and TRBJ2-7, is EAGVAQSPRYKIIEKRQSVAFWCNPISGHATLYWYQQILGQGPKLLIQFQNNGVVDDSQLPKDRFSAERLKGVDSTLKIQPAKLEDSAVYLCASSFLFSTGRVEQYFGPGTRLTVT.

This clonotype was observed at least ten times. The chain joins TRBV7-8 to TRBJ1-1, with D maybe TRBD1 (5 bases). Germline loops: CDR1 SGHVS, CDR2 FQNEAQ. Trimming left V 5 bases short and J 3 bases short, with 10 bases between. The CDR3 extends over 13 amino acids. The CDR3 sequence is CASSGPGDTEAFF. The CDR3 nucleotides are TGTGCCAGCAGCGGGCCGGGGGACACTGAAGCTTTCTTT.

The rearrangement links TRBV9 to TRBJ1-1; D uncertain. The germline gives CDR1 SGDLS, CDR2 YYNGEE. V was shortened by 2 bases and J by 1 base, with 12 bases between the two germline ends. The CDR3 has 15 residues. The CDR3 spells CASSVSFTQNTEAFF. The CDR3 DNA sequence: TGTGCCAGCAGCGTCAGCTTTACACAGAACACTGAAGCTTTCTTT.

The chain has TRBV20-1 and TRBJ1-6; D is perhaps TRBD1 (6 bases). The CDR3 is 15 residues long. V gave up 4 bases and J gave up 7 bases, with 17 bases separating them. Looked up from germline, CDR1 is DFQATT and CDR2 is SNEGSKA (reference sequence). CDR3 DNA sequence: TGCAGTGCTACCCTGGGTAGGACAGCCAATTCACCCCTCCACTTT. It specifies CSATLGRTANSPLHF.

This clonotype showed up many times. The chain recombines TRBV6-9 with TRBJ2-3, with 10 nucleotides matching TRBD2. Germline V gene lookup returns CDR1 MNHGY and CDR2 SVAAGI. V lost 3 bases to trimming and J lost 2 bases; unmatched junction nucleotides: 2. The CDR3 has 15 residues. In DNA, the CDR3 is TGTGCCAGCAGTTACAGCGGGAGGGCCACAGATACGCAGTATTTT. Its translation: CASSYSGRATDTQYF.

This clonotype was picked up many times. The chain carries TRBV18 and TRBJ2-5; D is undetermined. The CDR3 spans 11 residues. Trimming pared 6 bases from V and 11 bases from J, leaving 13 bases between. CDR1 KGHSH and CDR2 LQKENI come from the germline V gene. Here the CDR3 reads CASSDLLTQYF. The CDR3 DNA reads TGTGCCAGCTCGGACCTTCTAACTCAGTACTTC.

Many counts were recorded for this clonotype. V usage is TRBV5-1 and J usage is TRBJ2-1, with D possibly called TRBD1 or TRBD2 (5 bases each). Germline CDR1 SGHRS, CDR2 YFSETQ. The V end was cut by 5 bases, the J end by 8 bases, with 20 bases between. This CDR3 spans 15 amino acids. CDR3 nucleotides: TGCGCCAGCAGTACGGGACCACAGACGGTATATGAGCAGTTCTTC. It is translated as CASSTGPQTVYEQFF. Based on the CDR3 plus reference TRBV5-1 and TRBJ2-1, the full variable domain is KAGVTQTPRYLIKTRGQQVTLSCSPISGHRSVSWYQQTPGQGLQFLFEYFSETQRNKGNFPGRFSGRQFSNSRSEMNVSTLELGDSALYLCASSTGPQTVYEQFFGPGTRLTVL.

This clonotype was detected many times. The V gene is TRBV7-8, the J gene TRBJ2-1; D gene ambiguous. This CDR3 is 10 amino acids long. V lost 4 bases and J 10 bases, leaving 5 bases between the germline ends. Germline V gives CDR1 SGHVS, CDR2 FQNEAQ. CDR3 loop: CASSSPEQFF. The CDR3 DNA reads as TGTGCCAGCAGCTCCCCCGAGCAGTTCTTC.

As DNA, the CDR3 is TGTGCCAGCTCGTCGGAGGGGCTCGTGATGGGTGAGACCCAGTACTTC. This gives the protein CASSSEGLVMGETQYF. The gene calls are TRBV18 and TRBJ2-5; D may be TRBD2 (6 bases). Trimming pared 6 bases from V and 5 bases from J, leaving 22 bases between. The CDR3 totals 16 residues. In germline, CDR1 is KGHSH, CDR2 LQKENI.

This chain joins TRBV28 and TRBJ1-5; D uncertain. V lost 5 bases and J lost 5, with 7 bases in between. Germline V gene sequence: CDR1 MDHEN, CDR2 SYDVKM. This CDR3 contains 12 residues. CDR3 loop: CASSTGYQPQHF. The CDR3, as DNA: TGTGCCAGCAGTACCGGTTATCAGCCCCAGCATTTT.

V gene TRBV2 combines with J gene TRBJ2-3; the D gene is possibly TRBD2 (5 bases). The ends were cut back, 8 bases at V and 10 bases at J, with 13 bases in the middle. CDR1 is SNHLY and CDR2 is FYNNEI in the germline V gene. The CDR3 contains 11 residues. CDR3 sequence reads: CASGRADSQYF. DNA for the CDR3: TGTGCCAGCGGAAGGGCGGACTCGCAGTATTTT.

In its sample, this clonotype was seen many times. The CDR3 is CSVEAPQGEGLNEQFF. The CDR3 DNA is TGCAGCGTTGAAGCCCCTCAGGGGGAGGGCCTCAATGAGCAGTTCTTC. This chain connects TRBV29-1 to TRBJ2-1, with D perhaps TRBD1 or TRBD2 (7 bases each). Trimming took 1 base from V and 6 from J, leaving 19 bases between them. The V gene's germline CDR1 is SQVTM and CDR2 ANQGSEA. The CDR3 extends over 16 amino acids.

This clonotype was counted at least ten times. The chain uses TRBV10-3 and TRBJ2-3, with D perhaps TRBD2 (6 bases). Germline V CDR1 and CDR2: ENHRY, SYGVKD. V was clipped by 8 bases and J by 5 bases, with 8 bases between them. This CDR3 has 11 amino acids. CDR3 in DNA: TGTGCCATCCTGGGGGGAGATACGCAGTATTTT. Translating gives CAILGGDTQYF.

Note on this clonotype: Given a much more abundant clone one base away, this may be a read error. The DNA for the CDR3 is TGTGCCAGCAGTTTAGGTAGCGCGGGCCAGTGCGAGCAGTACTTC. As protein: CASSLGSAGQCEQYF. The chain combines TRBV6-5 with TRBJ2-7, with TRBD2 as a possible D gene (5 bases). The CDR3 sequence is 15 residues long. With 4 bases removed from V and 6 bases from J, the gap between germline ends came to 19 bases. In germline, CDR1 is MNHEY, CDR2 SVGAGI.

The rearrangement links TRBV9 to TRBJ2-1, with D perhaps TRBD2 (5 bases). Germline V gene data show CDR1 as SGDLS and CDR2 as YYNGEE. The length of the CDR3 is 15 residues. The germline V and J ends were trimmed by 0 bases and 5 bases, with 12 bases remaining between them. In nucleotides, the CDR3 is TGTGCCAGCAGCGTAGGAGGGCCGGGCCACAATGAGCAGTTCTTC. It yields the protein CASSVGGPGHNEQFF.

In its sample, this clonotype was seen a few times. In nucleotides, the CDR3 is TGTGCCACCAAGAGGGTTGGGAATTCACCCCTCCACTTT. Protein: CATKRVGNSPLHF. This sequence joins TRBV15 and TRBJ1-6; D is ambiguous. CDR3 length equals 13 residues. Trimming removed 7 bases from V and 7 bases from J, with 11 bases in between. Germline V gene lookup returns CDR1 LNHNV and CDR2 YYDKDF (reference sequence).

The genes are TRBV9 and TRBJ2-1; TRBD1 matches 7 bases. Germline V CDR1 and CDR2: SGDLS, YYNGEE. The CDR3 sequence is 16 residues long. Losses at the gene ends were 1 base for V and 4 bases for J; bases not matched to a gene: 8. The CDR3 spells CASSVNRDSLYNEQFF. The CDR3 DNA sequence: TGTGCCAGCAGCGTAAACCGGGACAGCCTATACAATGAGCAGTTCTTC.